The 18 T cell receptor beta chains below all came from one sample that was sequenced in a study of lymphopenia after photon versus proton radiotherapy. Generated by immunoSEQ multiplex PCR, the TCRdb table keeps only in-frame clones and is missing some. The sample lists about 25,000 clones, roughly 87% occurring once. This specimen consisted of peripheral blood, obtained from a patient treated with photon-based radiotherapy. The receptors stem from a middle-aged man with gastric cancer.

The chain has TRBV5-1 and TRBJ1-1; D ambiguous. Trimming cost V 2 bases and J 1 base, with 9 bases left between them. CDR3 length equals 14 residues. CDR1 and CDR2 from the germline V gene are SGHRS and YFSETQ. The CDR3 coding sequence is TGCGCCAGCAGCTTCGGTCCAGGGAACACTGAAGCTTTCTTT. Amino acid sequence: CASSFGPGNTEAFF.

This clone was recorded once. The V and J genes are TRBV15 and TRBJ1-5, with D possibly being TRBD1 (6 bases). CDR1 LNHNV and CDR2 YYDKDF come from the germline V gene (reference sequence). This CDR3 is built from 17 residues. V lost 5 bases and J lost 0, with 17 bases in between. In DNA, the CDR3 is TGTGCCACCAGCCAGTCGACAGGCCCCCCTAGCAATCAGCCCCAGCATTTT. Translating gives CATSQSTGPPSNQPQHF.

The chain has TRBV28 and TRBJ1-2; D is uncertain. The V and J ends lost 4 bases and 7 bases respectively, with 10 bases between them. The CDR3 loop spans 12 amino acids. The germline V gene encodes CDR1 MDHEN and CDR2 SYDVKM. The CDR3 nucleotides are TGTGCCAGCAGTTCCCTAGGCGGTGGCTACACCTTC. Its translation: CASSSLGGGYTF.

This clone was counted a single time. The chain is built from TRBV5-1 and TRBJ1-5; tentative D call: TRBD1 (5 bases). Germline V lookup: CDR1 SGHRS, CDR2 YFSETQ. V lost 5 bases to trimming and J lost 4 bases, with 13 bases between them. There are 14 residues in the CDR3. The CDR3 region is CASSEGEWNQPQHF. The DNA for the CDR3 is TGCGCCAGCAGTGAAGGGGAATGGAATCAGCCCCAGCATTTT.

This sequence joins TRBV19 and TRBJ1-6, with TRBD1 matching 7 bases. The trim removed 6 bases at V and 4 bases at J, leaving 3 bases unmatched. The CDR3 runs to 14 residues. Germline V lookup: CDR1 LNHDA, CDR2 SQIVND (reference sequence). CDR3 sequence (DNA): TGTGCCAGTAGGGGGACAGCGTATAATTCACCCCTCCACTTT. Its protein product is CASRGTAYNSPLHF.

CDR3 sequence reads: CASSEARRGLPNQPQHF. The DNA for the CDR3 is TGTGCCAGCAGTGAAGCGAGGAGGGGGCTACCCAATCAGCCCCAGCATTTT. V usage is TRBV6-1 and J usage is TRBJ1-5, with 7 positions matching TRBD1. The germline V gene encodes CDR1 MNHNS and CDR2 SASEGT. The CDR3 is 17 residues long. With 0 bases clipped from V and 3 bases from J, the junction kept 8 bases outside the gene matches.

The rearrangement uses TRBV7-2 and TRBJ2-3; D might be TRBD2 (5 bases). V was clipped by 4 bases and J by 2 bases, with 16 bases between them. Germline V gives CDR1 SGHTA, CDR2 FQGNSA. The CDR3 is made up of 16 amino acids. CDR3 sequence reads: CASSSHLATVTDTQYF. In nucleotides, the CDR3 is TGTGCCAGCAGCTCCCACCTAGCTACTGTCACAGATACGCAGTATTTT.

The chain couples TRBV5-1 to TRBJ2-3; D might be TRBD1 (6 bases). The CDR3 consists of 13 residues. V lost 0 bases, J lost 6 bases, and 8 bases lay in between. Germline assignment: CDR1 SGHRS and CDR2 YFSETQ. CDR3 DNA: TGCGCCAGCAGCTTGGGGGGGCTCGATACGCAGTATTTT. It yields the protein CASSLGGLDTQYF.

The chain joins TRBV6-1 to TRBJ1-3; tentatively, D is TRBD1 (5 bases). Trimming stripped 1 base from V and 0 bases from J, with 7 bases between. This CDR3 spans 15 amino acids. Germline loops: CDR1 MNHNS, CDR2 SASEGT. CDR3 loop: CASSEDDSSGNTIYF. CDR3 in DNA: TGTGCCAGCAGTGAAGATGACAGCTCTGGAAACACCATATATTTT.

The chain joins TRBV19 to TRBJ1-5; D is possibly TRBD1 (6 bases). The CDR3 sequence is 18 residues long. The V and J ends lost 7 bases and 5 bases respectively, with 27 bases between them. Germline V CDR1 and CDR2: LNHDA, SQIVND (reference sequence). The CDR3 here is CASNPPRRGAFRDQPQHF. In nucleotides, the CDR3 is TGTGCCAGTAACCCCCCTCGTCGGGGGGCATTTAGGGATCAGCCCCAGCATTTT.

This clone showed up just a few times. This rearrangement joins TRBV15 to TRBJ1-5; D call uncertain. Deletions cut 0 bases from V and 4 bases from J, with 10 bases between. The CDR3 contains 15 residues. The V gene's germline CDR1 is LNHNV and CDR2 YYDKDF (reference sequence). CDR3 bases: TGTGCCACCAGCAGAGACCGGGGTCTAAATCAGCCCCAGCATTTT. Translated: CATSRDRGLNQPQHF.

The gene calls are TRBV5-1 and TRBJ2-3; unclear D gene. Trimming took 6 bases from V and 6 from J, leaving 14 bases between them. There are 13 residues in the CDR3. The germline V gene encodes CDR1 SGHRS and CDR2 YFSETQ. The CDR3 DNA is TGCGCCAGCACCGACCTAGGTCTGGATACGCAGTATTTT. It encodes CASTDLGLDTQYF.

The J gene is TRBJ2-4, the V gene TRBV19, with 7 bases aligning to TRBD2. V lost 4 bases, J lost 0 bases, and 0 bases stayed unmatched. This CDR3 contains 14 residues. Germline V gene sequence: CDR1 LNHDA, CDR2 SQIVND (reference sequence). CDR3 coding DNA: TGTGCCAGTAGTAGGGGGGGAGCCAAAAACATTCAGTACTTC. Its protein product is CASSRGGAKNIQYF.

This clone appeared a few times. The chain employs TRBV30 and TRBJ2-1; possible D gene TRBD2, 6 bases. The V gene's germline CDR1 is GTSNPN and CDR2 SVGIG (reference sequence). The ends were cut back, 3 bases at V and 7 bases at J, with 13 bases in the middle. The CDR3 has 13 amino acids. The CDR3 DNA follows: TGTGCCTGGAGACCCCCGGGGGTAAATGAGCAGTTCTTC. This gives the protein CAWRPPGVNEQFF. Supplemented by reference TRBV30 and TRBJ2-1, the full variable domain reads SQTIHQWPATLVQPVGSPLSLECTVEGTSNPNLYWYRQAAGRGLQLLFYSVGIGQISSEVPQNLSASRPQDRQFILSSKKLLLSDSGFYLCAWRPPGVNEQFFGPGTRLTVL.

The J gene is TRBJ2-7, the V gene TRBV5-1; D might be TRBD2 (7 bases). Germline V gives CDR1 SGHRS, CDR2 YFSETQ. The CDR3 is 16 residues long. V was cut by 0 bases and J by 0 bases, with 13 bases left in between. This chain's CDR3 is CASSLGGGVPSYEQYF. The CDR3 region has the DNA TGCGCCAGCAGCTTGGGGGGGGGCGTCCCCTCCTACGAGCAGTACTTC.

This clone was picked up a small number of times. The chain employs TRBV2 and TRBJ1-6; 8 nucleotides agree with TRBD1. The V segment lost 6 bases and the J segment 7 bases; nucleotides outside the gene matches: 5. This CDR3 is 14 amino acids long. From germline, CDR1 is SNHLY and CDR2 FYNNEI. The CDR3 DNA follows: TGTGCCAGCAGGAGGACAGGGACCAATTCACCCCTCCACTTT. Amino acids: CASRRTGTNSPLHF.

J is TRBJ1-1 and V is TRBV5-1; the match to TRBD1 covers 9 bases. The length of the CDR3 is 19 residues. Germline trimming cut 4 bases from V and 0 bases from J; bases unmatched to any gene: 16. In germline, CDR1 is SGHRS, CDR2 YFSETQ. The CDR3 coding sequence is TGCGCCAGCAGCCCTCGACCGGACAGGGGCCTCCTCATGAACACTGAAGCTTTCTTT. Translation: CASSPRPDRGLLMNTEAFF.

The chain has TRBV11-2 and TRBJ2-7, with D unclear. Germline V gene sequence: CDR1 SGHAT, CDR2 FQNNGV. CDR3 length: 14 residues. Trimming took 1 base from V and 4 from J, leaving 11 bases between them. This CDR3 reads CASSLGWGSYEQYV. The CDR3 coding sequence is TGTGCCAGCAGCTTAGGGTGGGGAAGTTACGAGCAGTACGTC.